These T cell receptor beta chains were read from a single sample in a study of blood T cell repertoires in COVID-19. Profiled with immunoSEQ multiplex PCR; TCRdb holds only in-frame clones, not every one. The sample has 150,000 to 200,000 clones, more than 65% seen once; the top ten hold about 10%. Sequenced input: peripheral blood. Source of these receptors: an elderly woman with active or convalescent COVID-19. Each CDR3 is given with its conserved first and last residue. The order of the fields is clone size, D gene, J gene, V gene, CDR3 length, CDR3 DNA, CDR3 protein. D genes are given only for firm matches. The size field is filled for only some rows; it gives once, few, many or a size class.

size: .
D: TRBD2
J: TRBJ2-1
V: TRBV5-3
length: 15
DNA: TGTGCCAGAAGCCCTGGGCTAGCGGATAACAATGAGCAGTTCTTC
CDR3: CARSPGLADNNEQFF

size: .
D: TRBD2
J: TRBJ2-1
V: TRBV19
length: 15
DNA: TGTGCCAGTAGTGCAGGGACTAGCGGGAGGAATGAGCAGTTCTTC
CDR3: CASSAGTSGRNEQFF

size: .
D: TRBD2
J: TRBJ2-3
V: TRBV7-6
length: 15
DNA: TGTGCCAGCAGCTTTGGGGGGGGAGTCACAGATACGCAGTATTTT
CDR3: CASSFGGGVTDTQYF

size: few
D: TRBD2
J: TRBJ2-5
V: TRBV6-2/TRBV6-3
length: 14
DNA: TGTGCCAGCAGTTATGGACTAGCGGGCGGGACCCAGTACTTC
CDR3: CASSYGLAGGTQYF

size: .
D: TRBD2
J: TRBJ2-1
V: TRBV25-1
length: 17
DNA: TGTGCCAGCAGTGGAGGCGGGAGGGTATTTCTAACGAATGAGCAGTTCTTC
CDR3: CASSGGGRVFLTNEQFF

size: .
D: .
J: TRBJ1-1
V: TRBV15
length: 15
DNA: TGTGCCACCAGCAGGTCAGGGGTTGGGAACACTGAAGCTTTCTTT
CDR3: CATSRSGVGNTEAFF

size: .
D: .
J: TRBJ1-4
V: TRBV18
length: 15
DNA: TGTGCCAGCTCACCAATCCAGACAACTAATGAAAAACTGTTTTTT
CDR3: CASSPIQTTNEKLFF

size: .
D: TRBD2
J: TRBJ2-2
V: TRBV5-5
length: 14
DNA: TGTGCCAGCAGCTTGGTTGGGGGGGCCGGGGAGCTGTTTTTT
CDR3: CASSLVGGAGELFF

size: .
D: TRBD1
J: TRBJ2-5
V: TRBV2
length: 15
DNA: TGTGCCAGCACCAAACAGGGGGCGAGGGAAGAGACCCAGTACTTC
CDR3: CASTKQGAREETQYF

size: .
D: TRBD2
J: TRBJ2-5
V: TRBV4-1
length: 18
DNA: TGCGCCAGCAGCCTGGGGACTAGCGGACTCCCGGGGCAAGAGACCCAGTACTTC
CDR3: CASSLGTSGLPGQETQYF

size: .
D: .
J: TRBJ1-1
V: TRBV14
length: 12
DNA: TGTGCCAGCAGCCAAGCTGCGACTGAAGCTTTCTTT
CDR3: CASSQAATEAFF

size: .
D: .
J: TRBJ2-2
V: TRBV19
length: 14
DNA: TGTGCCACTAAAGAGGTTGCGAACACCGGGGAGCTGTTTTTT
CDR3: CATKEVANTGELFF

size: .
D: TRBD1
J: TRBJ2-7
V: TRBV5-8
length: 14
DNA: TGTGCCAGCAGCTCTCGGACAGGGGCCCACGAGCAGTACTTC
CDR3: CASSSRTGAHEQYF

size: .
D: .
J: TRBJ2-1
V: TRBV16
length: 14
DNA: TGTGCCAGCAGCGTGGGGCGGTCCTACAATGAGCAGTTCTTC
CDR3: CASSVGRSYNEQFF

size: .
D: TRBD1
J: TRBJ1-1
V: TRBV12-3/TRBV12-4
length: 13
DNA: TGTGCCAGCAGCCTAGGACAGGGTGGCGAAGCTTTCTTT
CDR3: CASSLGQGGEAFF

size: .
D: .
J: TRBJ1-2
V: TRBV24-1
length: 15
DNA: TGTGCCACCAGCGCAGGGGCCTCCTCTAACTATGGCTACACCTTC
CDR3: CATSAGASSNYGYTF

size: .
D: .
J: TRBJ1-5
V: TRBV28
length: 13
DNA: TGTGCCAGCAGTTTAGTAGGCGGCCAGCCCCAGCATTTT
CDR3: CASSLVGGQPQHF

size: once
D: .
J: TRBJ1-3
V: TRBV28
length: 11
DNA: TGTGCCGGGGGGGGTGGAAACACCATATATTTT
CDR3: CAGGGGNTIYF

size: few
D: .
J: TRBJ2-2
V: TRBV29-1
length: 14
DNA: TGCAGCGTCGGGGGGCGAGGGAACACCGGGGAGCTGTTTTTT
CDR3: CSVGGRGNTGELFF

size: .
D: .
J: TRBJ1-3
V: TRBV12-2
length: 17
DNA: TGTGCAAGTCGCTCCAGGTCATTCCAGGGGTCTGGAAACACCATATATTTT
CDR3: CASRSRSFQGSGNTIYF

size: .
D: .
J: TRBJ1-5
V: TRBV13
length: 15
DNA: TGTGCCAGCAGTATCCCGGGGGATAGCAATCAGCCCCAGCATTTT
CDR3: CASSIPGDSNQPQHF

size: .
D: .
J: TRBJ2-1
V: TRBV6-5
length: 13
DNA: TGTGCCAGCAGTTACTCCAACTCCAATGAGCAGTTCTTC
CDR3: CASSYSNSNEQFF

size: .
D: TRBD1
J: TRBJ1-5
V: TRBV19
length: 19
DNA: TGTGCCAGTAGTATAGTTCGGACAGGGGGTGTTCGAAACAATCAGCCCCAGCATTTT
CDR3: CASSIVRTGGVRNNQPQHF

size: few
D: .
J: TRBJ2-7
V: TRBV2
length: 13
DNA: TGTGCCGGGAGTGGAGGCATATCCTACGAGCAGTACTTC
CDR3: CAGSGGISYEQYF

size: few
D: .
J: TRBJ1-5
V: TRBV7-8
length: 12
DNA: TGTGCCAGCAGCTTCCTTTTGCAGCCCCAGCATTTT
CDR3: CASSFLLQPQHF

size: .
D: TRBD1
J: TRBJ1-2
V: TRBV30
length: 13
DNA: TGTGCCTGGAGTAGACAGGGCGGGTATGGCTACACCTTC
CDR3: CAWSRQGGYGYTF

size: .
D: .
J: TRBJ1-5
V: TRBV6-6
length: 19
DNA: TGTGCCAGCAGTCTGAGGACTGGGGGGGGTCAGGGGAGCAATCAGCCCCAGCATTTT
CDR3: CASSLRTGGGQGSNQPQHF

size: .
D: TRBD1
J: TRBJ1-1
V: TRBV7-9
length: 14
DNA: TGTGCCAGCAGCTCCACACAGGGGCTAACTGAAGCTTTCTTT
CDR3: CASSSTQGLTEAFF

size: few
D: .
J: TRBJ1-2
V: TRBV20-1
length: 12
DNA: TGCAGTGCTAGTCGGTCTAACTATGGCTACACCTTC
CDR3: CSASRSNYGYTF

size: .
D: .
J: TRBJ2-6
V: TRBV19
length: 17
DNA: TGTGCCAGTAGTGCCGGGACTGTGTACTCTGGGGCCAACGTCCTGACTTTC
CDR3: CASSAGTVYSGANVLTF

size: .
D: TRBD1
J: TRBJ1-1
V: TRBV5-1
length: 16
DNA: TGCGCCAGCAGCTTGTCCCCAGGGGGTGATGGCACTGAAGCTTTCTTT
CDR3: CASSLSPGGDGTEAFF

size: .
D: TRBD2
J: TRBJ2-4
V: TRBV30
length: 13
DNA: TGTGCCTGGAGTGTAAGCGGGAGGAACATTCAGTACTTC
CDR3: CAWSVSGRNIQYF

size: .
D: TRBD2
J: TRBJ2-7
V: TRBV5-1
length: 17
DNA: TGCGCCAGCAGCCCGAGACTAGCGGGAGGCCTTACCGACGAGCAGTACTTC
CDR3: CASSPRLAGGLTDEQYF

size: .
D: TRBD2
J: TRBJ2-5
V: TRBV10-2
length: 18
DNA: TGCGCCAGCAGAAGGGGGCTGAGAGCGGGAGGGCTCCAAGAGACCCAGTACTTC
CDR3: CASRRGLRAGGLQETQYF

size: many
D: TRBD1
J: TRBJ2-7
V: TRBV7-9
length: 12
DNA: TGTGCCAGCGGGGGACAGACGGACGAGCAGTACTTC
CDR3: CASGGQTDEQYF

size: .
D: .
J: TRBJ1-3
V: TRBV18
length: 16
DNA: TGTGCCAGCTCACTGGGCCGGTTAGACTCTGGAAACACCATATATTTT
CDR3: CASSLGRLDSGNTIYF

size: .
D: .
J: TRBJ2-2
V: TRBV5-1
length: 17
DNA: TGCGCCAGCAGCGTGGACGGAGGGCGAGCGAACACCGGGGAGCTGTTTTTT
CDR3: CASSVDGGRANTGELFF

size: .
D: .
J: TRBJ2-5
V: TRBV14
length: 15
DNA: TGTGCCAGCAGCTATACATCATCGTCCCAAGAGACCCAGTACTTC
CDR3: CASSYTSSSQETQYF

size: .
D: .
J: TRBJ1-2
V: TRBV18
length: 16
DNA: TGTGCCAGCTCACTTCAAGACACCCCAACAAAATATGGCTACACCTTC
CDR3: CASSLQDTPTKYGYTF

size: .
D: .
J: TRBJ1-3
V: TRBV5-1
length: 17
DNA: TGCGCCAGCAGCCCCCTCGGGGGGGACGTCTCTGGAAACACCATATATTTT
CDR3: CASSPLGGDVSGNTIYF

size: .
D: .
J: TRBJ1-1
V: TRBV5-5
length: 14
DNA: TGTGCCAGCAGCTTGATAGAGGCGAACACTGAAGCTTTCTTT
CDR3: CASSLIEANTEAFF

size: once
D: TRBD2
J: TRBJ2-7
V: TRBV18
length: 16
DNA: TGTGCCAGCTCACACGGGGCCAGCGGGGGCTCCTACGAGCAGTACTTC
CDR3: CASSHGASGGSYEQYF

size: .
D: TRBD2
J: TRBJ2-7
V: TRBV18
length: 13
DNA: TGTGCCAGCTCACGCGGCGGGGGGAACGAGCAGTACTTC
CDR3: CASSRGGGNEQYF